Below, 5 T cell receptor beta chains from the same sample are listed, as sequenced in a study of T-cell reconstitution after alpha-beta-depleted transplantation in children. The authors prepared the TCRbeta library with unique molecular identifiers. Each CDR3 protein is one row after TCRdb ran MiXCR on the PCR reads. The data show fewer than 250,000 distinct CDR3 sequences, roughly 8.2% seen once. This sample comprised PBMCs, mostly from graft donor cells, obtained 180 days after TCRalphabeta/CD19-depleted stem cell transplant. Receptors originate from a male patient younger than 18 who had a stem cell transplant for acute lymphoblastic leukemia, so the T cells may come from the graft donor.

This clonotype was counted many times. The chain joins TRBV28 to TRBJ1-1, with no clear D. CDR1 and CDR2 (germline): MDHEN, SYDVKM. V lost 5 bases and J 7 bases, leaving 11 bases between the germline ends. CDR3 size: 12 residues. CDR3 coding DNA: TGTGCCAGCAGTCCCCCGGCAGTTGAAGCTTTCTTT. Translation gives CASSPPAVEAFF.

This clonotype was counted at least ten times. Relative to the germline gene, one junction end is altered; a read error may explain this. The rearrangement uses TRBV2 and TRBJ2-1; 11 bases line up with TRBD2. CDR3 length: 11 amino acids. Per germline, CDR1 SNHLY and CDR2 FYNNEI. The CDR3 DNA sequence: TGTGCCAGCAGGGGTTCGGGACTAGCGGTCTTC. Its protein product is CASRGSGLAVF.

This clonotype was seen at least ten times. The V gene is TRBV20-1, the J gene TRBJ2-5; D might be TRBD1 or TRBD2, each matching 5 bases. The length of the CDR3 is 13 residues. V gave up 3 bases and J gave up 8 bases, with 16 bases separating them. The germline V gene encodes CDR1 DFQATT and CDR2 SNEGSKA (reference sequence). The CDR3 nucleotides are TGCAGTGCTAGGGGGGTGGGGCAAGGAACCCAGTACTTC. It yields the protein CSARGVGQGTQYF.

This clonotype was detected many times. This chain uses TRBV20-1 with TRBJ1-6; 7 bases match TRBD1. CDR1 is DFQATT and CDR2 is SNEGSKA in the germline V gene (reference sequence). CDR3 length: 12 amino acids. CDR3 in DNA: TGCAGCGCAGGGGGGAGGAATTCACCCCTCCACTTT. Translation: CSAGGRNSPLHF.

This clonotype has at least ten counts. V usage is TRBV5-1 and J usage is TRBJ2-4, with TRBD2 matching 10 bases. V trimming: 2 bases; J trimming: 9 bases; junction bases outside the gene matches: 14. Germline values: CDR1 SGHRS, CDR2 YFSETQ. This CDR3 contains 17 residues. The CDR3 DNA reads TGCGCCAGCAGCTTCCTGGGGCTAGCGGGAGCCGTCGGCATTCAGTACTTC. It is translated as CASSFLGLAGAVGIQYF.